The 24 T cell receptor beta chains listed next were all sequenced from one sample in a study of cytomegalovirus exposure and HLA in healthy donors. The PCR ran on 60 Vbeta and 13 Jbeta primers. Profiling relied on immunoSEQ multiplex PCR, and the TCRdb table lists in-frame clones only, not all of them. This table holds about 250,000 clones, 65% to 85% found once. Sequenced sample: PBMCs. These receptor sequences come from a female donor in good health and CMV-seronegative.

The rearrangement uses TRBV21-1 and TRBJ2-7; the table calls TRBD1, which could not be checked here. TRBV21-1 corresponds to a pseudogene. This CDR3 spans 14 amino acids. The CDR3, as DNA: TGTGCCAGCAGCCGTGGGGCGCAGACCTACGAGCAGTACTTC. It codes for CASSRGAQTYEQYF.

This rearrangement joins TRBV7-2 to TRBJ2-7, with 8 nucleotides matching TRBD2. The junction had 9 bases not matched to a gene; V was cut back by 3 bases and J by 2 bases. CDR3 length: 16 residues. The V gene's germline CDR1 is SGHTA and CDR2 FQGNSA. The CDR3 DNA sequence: TGTGCCAGCAGCTTTCCGGGAGCGGGAGCGACCTACGAGCAGTACTTC. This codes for CASSFPGAGATYEQYF.

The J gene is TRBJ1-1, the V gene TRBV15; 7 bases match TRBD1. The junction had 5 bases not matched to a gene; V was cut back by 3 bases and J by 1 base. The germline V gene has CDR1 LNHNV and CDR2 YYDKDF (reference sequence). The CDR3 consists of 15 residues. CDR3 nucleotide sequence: TGTGCCACCAGCAGCAATACAGGGGCGAACACTGAAGCTTTCTTT. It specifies CATSSNTGANTEAFF.

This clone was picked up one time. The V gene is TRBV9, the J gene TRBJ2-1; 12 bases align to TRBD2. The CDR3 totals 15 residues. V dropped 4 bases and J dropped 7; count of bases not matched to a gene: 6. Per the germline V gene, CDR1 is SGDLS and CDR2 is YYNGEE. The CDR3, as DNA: TGTGCCAGCAGCTCGCTGACTAGCGGGAGTAATGAGCAGTTCTTC. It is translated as CASSSLTSGSNEQFF.

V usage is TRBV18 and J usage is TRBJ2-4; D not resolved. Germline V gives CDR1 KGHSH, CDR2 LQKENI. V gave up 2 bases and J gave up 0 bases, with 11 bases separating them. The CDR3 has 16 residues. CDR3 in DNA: TGTGCCAGCTCACCATTCGCACTATCAGCCAAAAACATTCAGTACTTC. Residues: CASSPFALSAKNIQYF.

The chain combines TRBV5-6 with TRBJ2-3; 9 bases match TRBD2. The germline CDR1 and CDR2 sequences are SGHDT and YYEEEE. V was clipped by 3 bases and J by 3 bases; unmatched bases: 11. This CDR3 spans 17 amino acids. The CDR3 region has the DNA TGTGCCAGCAGCTCCCTCGGACTAGCGAAAACGACAGATACGCAGTATTTT. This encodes CASSSLGLAKTTDTQYF.

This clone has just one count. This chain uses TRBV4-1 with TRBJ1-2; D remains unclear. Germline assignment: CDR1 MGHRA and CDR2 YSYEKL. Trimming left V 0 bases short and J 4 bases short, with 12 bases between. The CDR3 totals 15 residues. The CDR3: CASSQDRIGSYGYTF. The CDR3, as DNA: TGCGCCAGCAGCCAAGATCGGATAGGGAGCTATGGCTACACCTTC.

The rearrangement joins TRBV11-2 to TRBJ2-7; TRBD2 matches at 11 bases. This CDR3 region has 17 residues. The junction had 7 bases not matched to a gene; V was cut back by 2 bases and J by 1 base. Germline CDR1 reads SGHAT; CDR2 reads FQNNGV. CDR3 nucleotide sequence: TGTGCCAGCAGCTTATACGGGACTAGCGGAAATTCCTACGAGCAGTACTTC. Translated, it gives CASSLYGTSGNSYEQYF.

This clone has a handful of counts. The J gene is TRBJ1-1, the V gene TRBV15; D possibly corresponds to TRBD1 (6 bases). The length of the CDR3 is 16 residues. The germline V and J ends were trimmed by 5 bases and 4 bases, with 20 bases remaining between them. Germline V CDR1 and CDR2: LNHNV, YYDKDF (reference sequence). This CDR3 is CATSREGGAGRTEAFF. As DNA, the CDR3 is TGTGCCACCAGCCGGGAGGGGGGGGCAGGGCGCACTGAAGCTTTCTTT.

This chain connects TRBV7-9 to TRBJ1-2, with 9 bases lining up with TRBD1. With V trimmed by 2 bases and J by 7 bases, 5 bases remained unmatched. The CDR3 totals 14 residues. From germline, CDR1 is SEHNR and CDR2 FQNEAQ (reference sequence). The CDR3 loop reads CASSLIGTGTGYTF. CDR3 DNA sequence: TGTGCCAGCAGCTTAATTGGGACAGGGACTGGCTACACCTTC.

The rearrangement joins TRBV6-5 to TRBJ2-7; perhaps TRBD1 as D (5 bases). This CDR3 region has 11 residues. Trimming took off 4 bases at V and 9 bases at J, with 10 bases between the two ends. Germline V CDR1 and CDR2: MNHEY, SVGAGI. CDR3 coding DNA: TGTGCCAGCAGTTCGGCAGGGCGGCAGTACTTC. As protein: CASSSAGRQYF.

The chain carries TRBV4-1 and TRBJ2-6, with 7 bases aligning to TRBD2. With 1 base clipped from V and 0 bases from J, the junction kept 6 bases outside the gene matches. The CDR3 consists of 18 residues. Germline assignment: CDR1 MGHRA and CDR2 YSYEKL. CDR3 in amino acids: CASSQGAGVNSGANVLTF. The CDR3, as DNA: TGCGCCAGCAGCCAAGGGGCGGGGGTTAACTCTGGGGCCAACGTCCTGACTTTC.

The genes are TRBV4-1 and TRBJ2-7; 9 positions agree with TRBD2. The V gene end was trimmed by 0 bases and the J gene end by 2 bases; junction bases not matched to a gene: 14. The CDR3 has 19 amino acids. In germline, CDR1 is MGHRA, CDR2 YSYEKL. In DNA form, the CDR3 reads TGCGCCAGCAGCCAAGATCGGGGGCCCGGACTAGCGCTGCCCTACGAGCAGTACTTC. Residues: CASSQDRGPGLALPYEQYF.

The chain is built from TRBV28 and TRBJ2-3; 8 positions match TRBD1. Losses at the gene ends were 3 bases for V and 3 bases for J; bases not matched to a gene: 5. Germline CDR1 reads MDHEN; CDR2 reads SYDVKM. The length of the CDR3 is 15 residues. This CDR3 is CASSFRGRQTDTQYF. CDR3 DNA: TGTGCCAGCAGTTTCAGGGGGCGGCAAACAGATACGCAGTATTTT.

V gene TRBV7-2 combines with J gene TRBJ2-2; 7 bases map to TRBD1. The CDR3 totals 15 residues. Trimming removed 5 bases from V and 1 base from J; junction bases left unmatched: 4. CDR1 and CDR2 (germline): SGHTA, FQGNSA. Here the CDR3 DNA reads TGTGCCAGCAGCACAGACAGGGTGAACACCGGGGAGCTGTTTTTT. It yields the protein CASSTDRVNTGELFF.

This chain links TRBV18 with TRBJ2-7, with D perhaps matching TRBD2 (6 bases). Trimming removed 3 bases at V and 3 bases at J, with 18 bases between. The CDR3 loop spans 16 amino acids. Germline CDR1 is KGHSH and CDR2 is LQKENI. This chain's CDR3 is CASSPFGGEVSYEQYF. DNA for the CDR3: TGTGCCAGCTCACCCTTTGGAGGGGAGGTCAGCTACGAGCAGTACTTC.

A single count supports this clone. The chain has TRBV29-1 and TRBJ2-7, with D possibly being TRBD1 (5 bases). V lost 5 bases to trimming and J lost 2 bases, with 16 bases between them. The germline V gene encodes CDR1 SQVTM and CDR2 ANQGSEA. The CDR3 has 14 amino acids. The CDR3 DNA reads TGCAGCGTTCTCTTCCTGGACATCCCCTACGAGCAGTACTTC. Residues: CSVLFLDIPYEQYF.

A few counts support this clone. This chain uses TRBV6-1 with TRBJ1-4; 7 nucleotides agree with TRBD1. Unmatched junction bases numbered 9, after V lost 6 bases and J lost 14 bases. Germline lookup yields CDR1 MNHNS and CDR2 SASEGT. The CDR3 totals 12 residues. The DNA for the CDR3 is TGTGCCAGCAGGAGAAAACGGGACAGCCTGTTTTTT. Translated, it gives CASRRKRDSLFF.

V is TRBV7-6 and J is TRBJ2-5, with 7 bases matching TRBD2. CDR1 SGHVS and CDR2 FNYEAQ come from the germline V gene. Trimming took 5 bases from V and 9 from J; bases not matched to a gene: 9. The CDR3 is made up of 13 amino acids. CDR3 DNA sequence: TGTGCCAGCAGCCAACTAGCGCCCACGGCCCAGTACTTC. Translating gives CASSQLAPTAQYF. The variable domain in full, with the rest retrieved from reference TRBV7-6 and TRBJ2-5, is GAGVSQSPRYKVTKRGQDVALRCDPISGHVSLYWYRQALGQGPEFLTYFNYEAQQDKSGLPNDRFSAERPEGSISTLTIQRTEQRDSAMYRCASSQLAPTAQYFGPGTRLLVL.

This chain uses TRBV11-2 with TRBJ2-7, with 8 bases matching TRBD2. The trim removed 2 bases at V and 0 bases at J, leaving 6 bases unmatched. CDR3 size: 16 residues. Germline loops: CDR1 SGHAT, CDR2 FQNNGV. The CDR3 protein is CASSLLLAGSSYEQYF. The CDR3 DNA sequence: TGTGCCAGCAGCTTACTCCTAGCGGGTAGCTCCTACGAGCAGTACTTC.

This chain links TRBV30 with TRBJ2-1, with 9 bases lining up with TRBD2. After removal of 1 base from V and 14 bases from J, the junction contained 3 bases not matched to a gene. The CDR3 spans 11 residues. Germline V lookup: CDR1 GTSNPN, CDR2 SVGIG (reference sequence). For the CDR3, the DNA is TGTGCCTGGAGTGCTTTAGCGGGAGAGTTCTTC. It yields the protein CAWSALAGEFF.

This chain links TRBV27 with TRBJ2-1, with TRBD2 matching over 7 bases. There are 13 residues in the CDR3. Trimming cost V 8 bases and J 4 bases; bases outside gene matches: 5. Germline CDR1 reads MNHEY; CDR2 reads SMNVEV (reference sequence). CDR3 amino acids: CASSSGPYNEQFF. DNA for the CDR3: TGTGCCAGCTCTAGCGGACCATACAATGAGCAGTTCTTC.

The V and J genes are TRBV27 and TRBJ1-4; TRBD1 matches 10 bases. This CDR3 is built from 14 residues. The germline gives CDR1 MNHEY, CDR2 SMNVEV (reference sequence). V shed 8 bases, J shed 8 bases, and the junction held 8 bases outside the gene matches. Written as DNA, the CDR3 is TGTGCCAGCGCCACCGGGACAGGGGACGAAAAACTGTTTTTT. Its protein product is CASATGTGDEKLFF.

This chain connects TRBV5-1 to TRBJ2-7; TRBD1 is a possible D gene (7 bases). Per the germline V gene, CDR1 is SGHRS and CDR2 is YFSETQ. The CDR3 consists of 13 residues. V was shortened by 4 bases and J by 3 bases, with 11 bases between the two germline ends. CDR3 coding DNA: TGCGCCAGCAGCCGGGGGACAGACTACGAGCAGTACTTC. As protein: CASSRGTDYEQYF.